Presented here are 9 T cell receptor beta chains from one specimen sequenced in a study of T-cell reconstitution after alpha-beta-depleted transplantation in children. Library preparation (for TCRbeta) was performed with unique molecular identifiers. TCRdb re-derived calls from the PCR reads in MiXCR, one entry per CDR3 protein. The sample shows around 600,000 distinct CDR3 sequences, under 12% of them seen only once. Sequences were derived from PBMCs from the stem cell graft donor, sampled from the stem cell graft. Receptor source: a human donor who donated a stem cell graft to a child with acute myeloid leukemia.

This clonotype was observed a handful of times. The chain links TRBV7-2 to TRBJ2-5; no clear D. The CDR3 consists of 15 residues. Trimming left V 1 base short and J 7 bases short, with 16 bases between. CDR1 and CDR2 (germline): SGHTA, FQGNSA. CDR3 DNA: TGTGCCAGCAGCTTAGATAGGCAGGCAAGCCGGACCCAGTACTTC. Its protein product is CASSLDRQASRTQYF.

Written as DNA, the CDR3 is TGTGCCAGCACCAGAGGACTAGCAGATTACAATGAGCAGTTCTTC. Translated, it gives CASTRGLADYNEQFF. The chain couples TRBV12-3 or TRBV12-4 to TRBJ2-1, with 8 bases that match TRBD2. The CDR3 has 15 residues. With 7 bases clipped from V and 4 bases from J, the junction kept 9 bases outside the gene matches.

This clonotype turned up a few times. The chain employs TRBV3-1 and TRBJ2-7, with D uncertain. The germline V gene has CDR1 LGHDT and CDR2 YNNKEL (reference sequence). Trimming left V 2 bases short and J 3 bases short, with 5 bases between. CDR3 length: 12 amino acids. CDR3 protein: CASSQYGYEQYF. The CDR3 DNA reads as TGTGCCAGCAGCCAATACGGCTACGAGCAGTACTTC.

This clonotype was seen a handful of times. The chain is built from TRBV25-1 and TRBJ2-3; 9 bases are a match to TRBD1. This CDR3 is built from 17 residues. Per the germline V gene, CDR1 is MGHDK and CDR2 is SYGVNS. With V trimmed by 4 bases and J by 2 bases, 10 bases remained unmatched. The CDR3 here is CASSALRDRVHTDTQYF. In DNA, the CDR3 is TGTGCCAGCAGTGCACTTAGGGACAGGGTCCACACAGATACGCAGTATTTT.

At least ten counts were recorded for this clonotype. The DNA for the CDR3 is TGCAGTGCTAGATTTATGGGCAATGAGCAGTTCTTC. Translation gives CSARFMGNEQFF. The chain links TRBV20-1 to TRBJ2-1; no definite D call. CDR3 length equals 12 residues. The germline V and J ends were trimmed by 2 bases and 6 bases, with 8 bases remaining between them. In germline, CDR1 is DFQATT, CDR2 SNEGSKA (reference sequence).

A few counts support this clonotype. V gene TRBV4-1 combines with J gene TRBJ1-4; 7 bases agree with TRBD1. This CDR3 is built from 14 residues. Germline CDR1 and CDR2: MGHRA and YSYEKL. V lost 4 bases, J lost 6 bases, and 5 bases stayed unmatched. Here the CDR3 reads CASSPGDSDEKLFF. CDR3 sequence (DNA): TGCGCCAGCAGCCCCGGGGACAGCGATGAAAAACTGTTTTTT.

The table lists this clonotype with a few counts. V gene TRBV20-1 combines with J gene TRBJ2-7; TRBD2 agrees at 13 bases. Germline-derived CDR1 and CDR2 are DFQATT and SNEGSKA (reference sequence). CDR3 size: 18 residues. V gave up 0 bases and J gave up 4 bases; unmatched junction bases: 12. The CDR3 sequence: CSARDRTSGSLGAYEQYF. The CDR3 nucleotides read TGCAGTGCTAGAGATAGGACTAGCGGGAGTTTGGGTGCTTACGAGCAGTACTTC.

The gene calls are TRBV28 and TRBJ2-3; a weak D match, TRBD1 (6 bases). The CDR3 consists of 15 residues. The germline gives CDR1 MDHEN, CDR2 SYDVKM. Trimming took off 4 bases at V and 3 bases at J, with 14 bases between the two ends. CDR3 in amino acids: CASSSNPQGTDTQYF. The DNA of the CDR3 is TGTGCCAGCAGTTCGAACCCACAGGGTACAGATACGCAGTATTTT.

The rearrangement joins TRBV5-6 to TRBJ1-5; 9 bases align to TRBD1. With V trimmed by 4 bases and J by 4 bases, 6 bases remained unmatched. Looked up from germline, CDR1 is SGHDT and CDR2 is YYEEEE. The CDR3 has 15 amino acids. The CDR3 here is CASSAYGTGNQPQHF. In DNA, the CDR3 is TGTGCCAGCAGCGCTTACGGGACAGGGAATCAGCCCCAGCATTTT.